This T cell receptor (beta chain) appears in the sequencing data of a study of vaccination effects on CD4 cells after COVID-19. Study details: BNT162b2 vaccine or mRNA-1273 vaccine was given to participants in two doses.

The data were produced by immunoSEQ multiplex PCR, yet TCRdb's version contains in-frame clones alone and is incomplete. The data contain tens of thousands of clones, about 71% of them singletons. Antigen-specific CD4+ T cell clonotypes were called by their expansion after viral peptide-pool culture in ViraFEST. Culturing for about 10 days preceded CD4+ T cell isolation. People in the vaccine group had not been infected with SARS-CoV-2 before, and their nucleocapsid antibodies were negative. This clone was seen just once. Its antigen is currently unknown. The CDR3 runs 16 residues. Germline trimming cut 2 bases from V and 2 bases from J; bases unmatched to any gene: 3. CDR1 SGHRS and CDR2 YFSETQ come from the germline V gene.

This sequence originates from a human donor who received a COVID-19 vaccine. V is TRBV5-1 and J is TRBJ2-2, with TRBD2 identical over 10 bases. Source: CD4+ T cells from PBMCs cultured with HCoV-OC43 spike peptides, taken before COVID-19 vaccination. The subset was: HCoV-OC43 spike overlapping peptide pool stimulation. This CDR3 is CASSFTSGVNTGELFF. In DNA form, the CDR3 reads TGCGCCAGCAGCTTTACTAGCGGGGTTAACACCGGGGAGCTGTTTTTT.